This record looks at one T cell receptor beta chain sequence and its context. Libraries were prepared by immunoSEQ multiplex PCR; TCRdb keeps only in-frame clonotypes and omits some of them. The sample has fewer than 200,000 clones, approximately 81% seen once; the top ten hold about 1%. The source of the sample is a study of blood T cell repertoires in COVID-19. Trimming took 6 bases from V and 1 from J; bases not matched to a gene: 3. The CDR3 covers 14 residues. The germline V gene has CDR1 SNHLY and CDR2 FYNNEI. The chain recombines TRBV2 with TRBJ1-2, with 9 bases matching TRBD1. The sequence derives from a man aged 35 to 55 with acute or convalescent COVID-19. Material: peripheral blood. The CDR3 sequence is CASRDRGGNYGYTF. The CDR3 DNA reads TGTGCCAGCAGGGACAGGGGCGGTAACTATGGCTACACCTTC.